This TCR beta chain was sequenced for a study of blood T cell repertoires in COVID-19. Unmatched junction bases numbered 4, after V lost 0 bases and J lost 0 bases. Germline V gives CDR1 MNHEY, CDR2 SVGAGI. The CDR3 spans 16 residues. Per the original data handling: Estimates of nucleated cell counts were drawn from the amplification of reference gene primers. Data came from immunoSEQ multiplex PCR; TCRdb stores just in-frame clones and leaves some out. Clone size and the V and J calls come from that table; the DNA yielded D and trimming. This repertoire shows roughly 78,000 clones, approximately 86% found once; its top ten account for approximately 28%.

The origin of this receptor is a man in his fifties with acute or convalescent COVID-19. The chain joins TRBV6-5 to TRBJ2-7, with TRBD1 matching over 8 bases. Sequencing input: peripheral blood. CDR3 coding DNA: TGTGCCAGCAGTTACTCGAGGACAGGGAGCTCCTACGAGCAGTACTTC. It is translated as CASSYSRTGSSYEQYF.